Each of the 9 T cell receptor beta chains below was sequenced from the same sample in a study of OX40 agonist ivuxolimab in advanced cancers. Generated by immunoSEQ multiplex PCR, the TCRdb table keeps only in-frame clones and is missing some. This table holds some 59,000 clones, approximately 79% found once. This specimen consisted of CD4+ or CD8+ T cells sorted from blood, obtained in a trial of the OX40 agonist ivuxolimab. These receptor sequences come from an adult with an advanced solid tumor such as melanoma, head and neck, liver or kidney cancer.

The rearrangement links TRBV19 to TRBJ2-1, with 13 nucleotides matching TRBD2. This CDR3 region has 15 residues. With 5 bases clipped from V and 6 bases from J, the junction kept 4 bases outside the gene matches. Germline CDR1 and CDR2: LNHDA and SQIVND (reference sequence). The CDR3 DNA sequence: TGTGCCAGTAGTCTAGGACTAGCGGGAGCCAATGAGCAGTTCTTC. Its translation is CASSLGLAGANEQFF.

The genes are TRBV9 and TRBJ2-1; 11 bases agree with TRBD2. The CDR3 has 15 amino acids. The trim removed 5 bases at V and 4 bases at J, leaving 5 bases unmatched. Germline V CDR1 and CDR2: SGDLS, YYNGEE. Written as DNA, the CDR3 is TGTGCCAGCAGTACTAGCGGGAGATCATACAATGAGCAGTTCTTC. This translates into CASSTSGRSYNEQFF.

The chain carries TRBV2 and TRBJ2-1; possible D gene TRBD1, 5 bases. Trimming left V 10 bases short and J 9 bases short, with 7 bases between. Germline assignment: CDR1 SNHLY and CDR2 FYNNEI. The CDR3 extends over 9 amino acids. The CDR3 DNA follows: TGTGCCACCAGGGTTGAGCAGTTCTTC. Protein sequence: CATRVEQFF.

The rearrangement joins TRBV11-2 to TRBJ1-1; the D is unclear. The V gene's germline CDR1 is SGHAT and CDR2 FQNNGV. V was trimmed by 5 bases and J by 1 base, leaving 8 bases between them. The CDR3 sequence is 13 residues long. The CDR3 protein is CASSGRTNTEAFF. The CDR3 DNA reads TGTGCCAGCAGCGGACGGACGAACACTGAAGCTTTCTTT. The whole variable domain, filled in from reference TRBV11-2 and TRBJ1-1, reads EAGVAQSPRYKIIEKRQSVAFWCNPISGHATLYWYQQILGQGPKLLIQFQNNGVVDDSQLPKDRFSAERLKGVDSTLKIQPAKLEDSAVYLCASSGRTNTEAFFGQGTRLTVV.

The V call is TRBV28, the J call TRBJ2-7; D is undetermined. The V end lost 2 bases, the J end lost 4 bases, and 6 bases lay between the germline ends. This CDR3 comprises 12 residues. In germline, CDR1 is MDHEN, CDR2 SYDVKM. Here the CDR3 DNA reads TGTGCCAGCAGTTTACTTGGGTACGAGCAGTACTTC. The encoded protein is CASSLLGYEQYF.

This CDR3 reads CASSYGGSGNTIYF. CDR3 nucleotide sequence: TGTGCCAGCAGTTACGGAGGTTCTGGAAACACCATATATTTT. The chain joins TRBV6-5 to TRBJ1-3; no clear D gene. CDR1 is MNHEY and CDR2 is SVGAGI in the germline V gene. The CDR3 loop spans 14 amino acids. Between the trimmed V and J ends, which lost 2 bases and 1 base, there was a span of 6 bases.

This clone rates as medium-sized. CDR3 residues: CASREGQGVEQPQHF. CDR3 nucleotide sequence: TGTGCCAGCAGGGAAGGACAGGGGGTGGAACAGCCCCAGCATTTT. The chain carries TRBV28 and TRBJ1-5; 10 positions match TRBD1. V trimming: 6 bases; J trimming: 7 bases; junction bases outside the gene matches: 9. Germline CDR1 is MDHEN and CDR2 is SYDVKM. The CDR3 covers 15 residues.

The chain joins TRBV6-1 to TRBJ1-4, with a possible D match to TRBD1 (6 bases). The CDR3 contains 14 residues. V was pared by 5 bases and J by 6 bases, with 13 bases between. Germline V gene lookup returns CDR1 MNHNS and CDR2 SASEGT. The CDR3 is CASSSRGRDEKLFF. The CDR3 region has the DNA TGTGCCAGCAGTAGCCGGGGGCGAGATGAAAAACTGTTTTTT.

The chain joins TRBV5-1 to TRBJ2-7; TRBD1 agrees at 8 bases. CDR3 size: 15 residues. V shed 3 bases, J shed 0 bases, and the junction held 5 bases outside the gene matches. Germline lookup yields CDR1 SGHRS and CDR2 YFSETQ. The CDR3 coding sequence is TGCGCCAGCAGCTCCCCCGGACAGGGCTCCTACGAGCAGTACTTC. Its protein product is CASSSPGQGSYEQYF.